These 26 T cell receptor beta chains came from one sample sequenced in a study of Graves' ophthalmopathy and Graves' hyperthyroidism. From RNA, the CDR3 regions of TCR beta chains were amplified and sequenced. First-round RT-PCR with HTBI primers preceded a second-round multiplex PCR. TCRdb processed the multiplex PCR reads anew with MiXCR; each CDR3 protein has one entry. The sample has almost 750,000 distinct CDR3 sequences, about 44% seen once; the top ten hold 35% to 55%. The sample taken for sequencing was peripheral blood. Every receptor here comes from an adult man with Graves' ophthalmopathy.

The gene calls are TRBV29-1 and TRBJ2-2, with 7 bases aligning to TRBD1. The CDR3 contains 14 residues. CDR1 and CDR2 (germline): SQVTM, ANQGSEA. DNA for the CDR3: TGCAGTGCCGATGACAGGGTGAACACCGGGGAGCTGTTTTTT. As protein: CSADDRVNTGELFF.

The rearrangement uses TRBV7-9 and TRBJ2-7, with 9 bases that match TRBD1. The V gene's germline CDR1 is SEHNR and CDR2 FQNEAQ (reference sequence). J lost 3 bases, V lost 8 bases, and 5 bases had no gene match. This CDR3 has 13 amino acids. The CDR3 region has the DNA TGTGCCAGCGGGCCGGGACAGGGCTACGAGCAGTACTTC. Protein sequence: CASGPGQGYEQYF.

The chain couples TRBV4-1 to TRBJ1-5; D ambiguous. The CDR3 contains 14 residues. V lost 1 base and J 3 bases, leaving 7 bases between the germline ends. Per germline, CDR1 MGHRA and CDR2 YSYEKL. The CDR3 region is CASSQVSLNQPQHF. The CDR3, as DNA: TGCGCCAGCAGCCAAGTATCCCTCAATCAGCCCCAGCATTTT.

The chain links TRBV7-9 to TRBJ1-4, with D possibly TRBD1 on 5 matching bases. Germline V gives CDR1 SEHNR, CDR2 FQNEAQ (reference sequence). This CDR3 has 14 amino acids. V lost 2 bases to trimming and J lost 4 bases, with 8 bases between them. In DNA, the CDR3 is TGTGCCAGCAGCTTAAGACAGATTAATGAAAAACTGTTTTTT. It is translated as CASSLRQINEKLFF. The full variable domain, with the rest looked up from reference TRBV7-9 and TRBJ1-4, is DTGVSQNPRHKITKRGQNVTFRCDPISEHNRLYWYRQTLGQGPEFLTYFQNEAQLEKSRLLSDRFSAERPKGSFSTLEIQRTEQGDSAMYLCASSLRQINEKLFFGSGTQLSVL.

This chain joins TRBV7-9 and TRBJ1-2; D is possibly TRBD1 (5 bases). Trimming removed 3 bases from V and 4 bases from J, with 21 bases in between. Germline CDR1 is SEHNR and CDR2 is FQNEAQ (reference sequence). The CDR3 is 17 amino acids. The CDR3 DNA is TGTGCCAGCAGCTTTCCCTCAGTAGGGACCGCGTCCTATGGCTACACCTTC. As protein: CASSFPSVGTASYGYTF.

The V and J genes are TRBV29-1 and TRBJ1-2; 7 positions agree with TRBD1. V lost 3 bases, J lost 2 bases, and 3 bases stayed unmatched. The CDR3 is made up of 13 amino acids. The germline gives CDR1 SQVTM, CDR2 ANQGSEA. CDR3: CSVETGPNYGYTF. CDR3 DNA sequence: TGCAGCGTTGAGACAGGGCCAAACTATGGCTACACCTTC.

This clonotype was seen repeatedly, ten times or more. CDR3 nucleotide sequence: TGTGCCACCAGCAGAGATCACACCGAAGCGAGACATGGCTACACCTTC. Encoded protein: CATSRDHTEARHGYTF. The chain combines TRBV15 with TRBJ1-2, with D unclear. Germline-derived CDR1 and CDR2 are LNHNV and YYDKDF (reference sequence). CDR3 length: 16 residues. V was cut by 0 bases and J by 6 bases, with 17 bases left in between.

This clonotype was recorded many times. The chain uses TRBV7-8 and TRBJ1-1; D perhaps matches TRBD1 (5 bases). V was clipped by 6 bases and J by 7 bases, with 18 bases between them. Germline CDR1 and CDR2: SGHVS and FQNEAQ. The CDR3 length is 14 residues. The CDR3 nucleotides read TGTGCCAGCAGTTACGCGGCGGGGCGAGATGAAGCTTTCTTT. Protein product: CASSYAAGRDEAFF.

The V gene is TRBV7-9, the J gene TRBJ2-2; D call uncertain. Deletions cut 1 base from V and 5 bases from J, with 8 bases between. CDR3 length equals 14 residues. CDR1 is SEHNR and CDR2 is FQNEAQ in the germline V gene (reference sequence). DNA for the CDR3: TGTGCCAGCAGCTTAGGCCGCGCAACCGGGGAGCTGTTTTTT. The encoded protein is CASSLGRATGELFF.

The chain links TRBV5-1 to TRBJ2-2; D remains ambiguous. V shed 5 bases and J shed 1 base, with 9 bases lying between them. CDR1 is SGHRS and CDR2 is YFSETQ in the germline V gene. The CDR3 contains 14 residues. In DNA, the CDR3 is TGCGCCAGCAGGAAGCGACAGAACACCGGGGAGCTGTTTTTT. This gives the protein CASRKRQNTGELFF.

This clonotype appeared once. The DNA for the CDR3 is TGCAGCGTCCCGGGACTAGCGGGAGACGAGCAGTACTTC. It encodes CSVPGLAGDEQYF. The rearrangement links TRBV29-1 to TRBJ2-7, with 14 bases matching TRBD2. This CDR3 is built from 13 residues. V lost 6 bases and J lost 5; bases outside the gene matches: 3. Per germline, CDR1 SQVTM and CDR2 ANQGSEA.

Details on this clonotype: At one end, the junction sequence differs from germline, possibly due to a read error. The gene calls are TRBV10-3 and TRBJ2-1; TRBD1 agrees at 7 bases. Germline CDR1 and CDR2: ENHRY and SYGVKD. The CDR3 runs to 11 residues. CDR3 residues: CAISEDRVQAF. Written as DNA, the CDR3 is TGTGCCATCAGTGAAGACAGGGTGCAGGCTTTC.

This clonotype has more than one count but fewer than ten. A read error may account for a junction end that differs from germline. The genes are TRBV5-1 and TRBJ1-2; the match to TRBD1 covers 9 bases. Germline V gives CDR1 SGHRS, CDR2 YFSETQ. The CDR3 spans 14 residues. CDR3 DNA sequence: TGTGCCAGCAGCTTGTGGACAGGGGTTTATGGCTACACCTTC. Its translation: CASSLWTGVYGYTF.

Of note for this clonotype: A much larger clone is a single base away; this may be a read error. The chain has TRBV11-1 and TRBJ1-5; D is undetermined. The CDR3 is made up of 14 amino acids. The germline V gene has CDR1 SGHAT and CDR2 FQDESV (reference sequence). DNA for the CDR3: TGTGCCAGCAGCCTAAAAGGAGGCAATCGGCCCCAGCATTTT. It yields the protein CASSLKGGNRPQHF.

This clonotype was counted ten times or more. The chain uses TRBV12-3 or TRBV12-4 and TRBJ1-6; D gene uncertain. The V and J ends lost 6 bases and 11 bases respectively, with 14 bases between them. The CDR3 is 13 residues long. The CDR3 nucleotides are TGTGCCAGCAGCATCAAGGAAGGAGCACCCCTCCACTTT. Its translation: CASSIKEGAPLHF.

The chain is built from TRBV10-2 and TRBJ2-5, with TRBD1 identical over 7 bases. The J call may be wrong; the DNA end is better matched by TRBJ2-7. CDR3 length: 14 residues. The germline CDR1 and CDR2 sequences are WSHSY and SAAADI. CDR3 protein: CASSQTGLVDEQYF. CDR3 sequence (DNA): TGCGCCAGCAGCCAGACAGGGTTGGTGGACGAGCAGTACTTC.

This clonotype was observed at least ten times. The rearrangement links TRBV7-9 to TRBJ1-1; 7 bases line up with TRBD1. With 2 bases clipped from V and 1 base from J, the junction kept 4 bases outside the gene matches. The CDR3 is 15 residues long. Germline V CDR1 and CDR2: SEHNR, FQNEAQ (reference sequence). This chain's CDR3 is CASSLRTGKNTEAFF. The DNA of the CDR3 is TGTGCCAGCAGCTTAAGGACAGGAAAGAACACTGAAGCTTTCTTT. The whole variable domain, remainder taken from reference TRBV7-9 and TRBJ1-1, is DTGVSQNPRHKITKRGQNVTFRCDPISEHNRLYWYRQTLGQGPEFLTYFQNEAQLEKSRLLSDRFSAERPKGSFSTLEIQRTEQGDSAMYLCASSLRTGKNTEAFFGQGTRLTVV.

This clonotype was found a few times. Here the CDR3 reads CASSSSTPGGETQYF. CDR3 nucleotides: TGTGCCAGCAGCTCCTCAACCCCAGGGGGCGAGACCCAGTACTTC. This chain connects TRBV11-2 to TRBJ2-5; 8 positions agree with TRBD1. Trimming at V came to 4 bases and at J to 5 bases, leaving 9 bases not matched to a gene. The CDR3 sequence is 15 residues long. The V gene's germline CDR1 is SGHAT and CDR2 FQNNGV.

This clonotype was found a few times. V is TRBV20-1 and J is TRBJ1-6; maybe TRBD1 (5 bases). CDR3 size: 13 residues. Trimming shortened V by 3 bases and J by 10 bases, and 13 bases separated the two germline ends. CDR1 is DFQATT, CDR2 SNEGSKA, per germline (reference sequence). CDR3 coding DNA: TGCAGTGCTAGTTCTAAGGGGAGATCACCCCTCCACTTT. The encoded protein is CSASSKGRSPLHF.

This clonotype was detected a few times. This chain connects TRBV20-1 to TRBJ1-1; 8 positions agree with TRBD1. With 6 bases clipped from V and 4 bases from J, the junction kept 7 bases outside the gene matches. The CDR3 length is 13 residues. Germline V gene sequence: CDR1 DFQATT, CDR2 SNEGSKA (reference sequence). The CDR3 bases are TGCAGTGCGCCCAGACAGGGGTCCACTGAAGCTTTCTTT. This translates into CSAPRQGSTEAFF.

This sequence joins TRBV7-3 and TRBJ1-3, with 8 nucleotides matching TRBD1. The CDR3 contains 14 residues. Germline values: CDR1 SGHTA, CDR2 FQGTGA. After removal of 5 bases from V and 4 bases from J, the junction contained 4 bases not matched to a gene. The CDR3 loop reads CASSRQGNGNTIYF. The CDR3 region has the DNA TGTGCCAGCAGCCGACAGGGGAACGGAAACACCATATATTTT.

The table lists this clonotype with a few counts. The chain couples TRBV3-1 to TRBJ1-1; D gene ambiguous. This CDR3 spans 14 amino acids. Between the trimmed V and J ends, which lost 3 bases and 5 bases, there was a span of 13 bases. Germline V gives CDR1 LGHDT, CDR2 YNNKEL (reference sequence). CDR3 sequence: CASSHGNTGTEAFF. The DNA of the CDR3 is TGTGCCAGCAGCCACGGTAATACGGGGACTGAAGCTTTCTTT. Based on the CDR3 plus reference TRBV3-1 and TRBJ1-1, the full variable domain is DTAVSQTPKYLVTQMGNDKSIKCEQNLGHDTMYWYKQDSKKFLKIMFSYNNKELIINETVPNRFSPKSPDKAHLNLHINSLELGDSAVYFCASSHGNTGTEAFFGQGTRLTVV.

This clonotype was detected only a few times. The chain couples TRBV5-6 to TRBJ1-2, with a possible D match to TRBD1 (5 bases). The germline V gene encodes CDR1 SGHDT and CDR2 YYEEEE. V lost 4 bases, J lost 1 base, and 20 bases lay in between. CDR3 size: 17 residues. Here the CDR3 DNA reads TGTGCCAGCAGCCACGGGGGGGTCTGGGCGTTTAACTATGGCTACACCTTC. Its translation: CASSHGGVWAFNYGYTF.

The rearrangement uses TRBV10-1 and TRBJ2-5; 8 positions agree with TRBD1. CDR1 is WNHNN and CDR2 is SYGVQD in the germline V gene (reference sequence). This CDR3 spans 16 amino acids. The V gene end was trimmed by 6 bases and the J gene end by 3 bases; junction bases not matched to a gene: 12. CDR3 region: CASSHYRQGRKETQYF. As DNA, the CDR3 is TGCGCCAGCAGCCACTACCGACAGGGGAGGAAAGAGACCCAGTACTTC.

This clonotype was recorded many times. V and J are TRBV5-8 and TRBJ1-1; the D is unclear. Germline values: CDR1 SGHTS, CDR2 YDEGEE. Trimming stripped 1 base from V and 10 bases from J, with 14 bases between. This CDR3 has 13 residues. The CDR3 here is CASSLTTVVGAFF. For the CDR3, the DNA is TGTGCCAGCAGCTTGACTACAGTAGTAGGAGCTTTCTTT.

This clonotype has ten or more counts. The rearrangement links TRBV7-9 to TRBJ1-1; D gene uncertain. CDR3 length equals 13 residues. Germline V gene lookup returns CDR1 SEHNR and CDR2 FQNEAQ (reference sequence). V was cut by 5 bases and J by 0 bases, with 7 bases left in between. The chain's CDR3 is CASSPFMNTEAFF. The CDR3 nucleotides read TGTGCCAGCAGCCCATTTATGAACACTGAAGCTTTCTTT.